This T cell receptor (beta chain) was captured in a study of T cell responses to AZD1222 COVID-19 vaccine. Study outcomes and limitations: Spike-specific TCR breadth and depth were elevated following two AZD1222 doses. White British donors predominated, females outnumbered males, and clonal diversity was possibly underestimated.

About this clone: What it binds is unknown. Other DNA sequences within the sample encode an identical CDR3.

This CDR3 comprises 14 residues. With 3 bases clipped from V and 5 bases from J, the junction kept 4 bases outside the gene matches. Germline V CDR1 and CDR2: LNHDA, SQIVND (reference sequence). Repertoires were generated with immunoSEQ multiplex PCR, while TCRdb's copy carries only in-frame clones and drops some. Of 100,000 to 150,000 clones in the sample, 80% to 95% are singletons; the top ten hold 1.5% to 2%. Sequences were derived from peripheral blood, sampled 28 days after the second AZD1222 dose. V and J are TRBV19 and TRBJ1-5, with TRBD1 matching over 7 bases. This TCR came from an adult who received the AZD1222 COVID-19 vaccine. CDR3 DNA sequence: TGTGCCAGTAGTATTCGACAGGGTGATCAGCCCCAGCATTTT. It is translated as CASSIRQGDQPQHF.